One sample yielded the 9 T cell receptor beta chains listed below, sequenced in a study of cytomegalovirus exposure and HLA in healthy donors. Profiling relied on immunoSEQ multiplex PCR, and the TCRdb table lists in-frame clones only, not all of them. Altogether 71,000 or so clones are present, approximately 93% being singletons, with the ten largest covering 2.5% to 3.5%. Sequencing used PBMCs. These receptors came from a woman in her late teens or twenties in good health and CMV-seropositive.

The chain joins TRBV19 to TRBJ1-6; tentative D call: TRBD1 (6 bases). Germline CDR1 LNHDA, CDR2 SQIVND (reference sequence). Trimming removed 10 bases from V and 4 bases from J, with 8 bases in between. The CDR3 covers 12 residues. CDR3 region: CAIGQYNSPLHF. Here the CDR3 DNA reads TGTGCCATCGGACAGTATAATTCACCCCTCCACTTT.

The chain carries TRBV28 and TRBJ1-2; D might be TRBD1 (5 bases). The CDR3 has 16 residues. The germline V and J ends were trimmed by 4 bases and 2 bases, with 17 bases remaining between them. The germline V gene has CDR1 MDHEN and CDR2 SYDVKM. The CDR3 sequence is CASSYVRARLNYGYTF. CDR3 sequence (DNA): TGTGCCAGCAGTTACGTCAGGGCGAGGCTGAACTATGGCTACACCTTC.

The rearrangement joins TRBV19 to TRBJ2-4; 8 nucleotides agree with TRBD1. Per the germline V gene, CDR1 is LNHDA and CDR2 is SQIVND (reference sequence). The CDR3 consists of 14 residues. V shed 10 bases, J shed 0 bases, and the junction held 5 bases outside the gene matches. The CDR3 spells CATGTGLAKNIQYF. CDR3 DNA: TGTGCCACCGGGACAGGTCTAGCCAAAAACATTCAGTACTTC.

CDR3 sequence reads: CASTLAGRVNYGYTF. The CDR3 region has the DNA TGTGCCAGCACCCTCGCGGGCCGCGTTAACTATGGCTACACCTTC. V gene TRBV28 combines with J gene TRBJ1-2, with unresolved D. V shed 7 bases and J shed 1 base, with 16 bases lying between them. Germline CDR1 MDHEN, CDR2 SYDVKM. CDR3 length: 15 amino acids.

Concerning this clone itself: At one boundary the junction diverges from the germline segment, which might be a read error. This chain uses TRBV19 with TRBJ2-7; the D gene is possibly TRBD2 (5 bases). Germline V gene lookup returns CDR1 LNHDA and CDR2 SQIVND (reference sequence). The CDR3 contains 9 residues. The CDR3 DNA reads as TGTGCCAGTAGGCGGGCTGGGCACTTC. This sequence encodes CASRRAGHF.

The J gene is TRBJ1-4, the V gene TRBV7-2; D is possibly TRBD1 (5 bases). The germline CDR1 and CDR2 sequences are SGHTA and FQGNSA. The CDR3 spans 14 residues. Between the trimmed V and J ends, which lost 5 bases and 4 bases, there was a span of 11 bases. CDR3 DNA sequence: TGTGCCAGCAGCCCCGACAGCTTTAATGAAAAACTGTTTTTT. This translates into CASSPDSFNEKLFF. The full variable domain, its missing parts supplied by reference TRBV7-2 and TRBJ1-4, is GAGVSQSPSNKVTEKGKDVELRCDPISGHTALYWYRQSLGQGLEFLIYFQGNSAPDKSGLPSDRFSAERTGGSVSTLTIQRTQQEDSAVYLCASSPDSFNEKLFFGSGTQLSVL.

The genes are TRBV11-2 and TRBJ1-5; D remains ambiguous. The CDR3 totals 15 residues. Germline V gene sequence: CDR1 SGHAT, CDR2 FQNNGV. V was trimmed by 2 bases and J by 3 bases, leaving 11 bases between them. The CDR3 reads CASSLYISDNQPQHF. The CDR3 coding sequence is TGTGCCAGCAGCTTATACATCTCAGACAATCAGCCCCAGCATTTT.

The chain has TRBV7-7 and TRBJ2-3; unclear D gene. Trimming removed 1 base at V and 0 bases at J, with 5 bases between. In germline, CDR1 is SSHAT, CDR2 FNYEAQ (reference sequence). The CDR3 length is 14 residues. The CDR3 region has the DNA TGTGCCAGCAGCTTAGGCCAGAGCACAGATACGCAGTATTTT. As protein: CASSLGQSTDTQYF.

V gene TRBV28 combines with J gene TRBJ2-1; 10 bases are shared with TRBD2. The CDR3 runs 16 residues. The V gene's germline CDR1 is MDHEN and CDR2 SYDVKM. J lost 1 base, V lost 5 bases, and 5 bases had no gene match. The CDR3 is CASSLLAGRSYNEQFF. The CDR3 bases are TGTGCCAGCAGTCTACTAGCGGGGAGGTCCTACAATGAGCAGTTCTTC.